A selection of T cell receptor beta chains follows, all from one sample in a study of Ad26.COV2.S vaccination and SARS-CoV-2 variants. This table comes from immunoSEQ multiplex PCR, and its TCRdb copy is limited to in-frame clones, with some not included. Of fewer than 400,000 clones in the sample, more than 85% were seen once. Specimen: peripheral blood, collected in a trial of Ad26.COV2.S vaccine versus placebo. The receptors stem from a person between 18 and 65 years old who received the Ad26.COV2.S COVID-19 vaccine or a placebo. The CDR3 runs from the conserved cysteine through the conserved F or W. D genes are given only for firm matches. Expanded clones are given a class, and other clones once, few, many or no size at all.

NA,18,TRBV7-8,TRBJ2-3,TRBD2,CASSLTLRLAGGADTQYF
NA,14,TRBV4-1,TRBJ1-6,NA,CASSQEGTWAPLHF
NA,16,TRBV5-1,TRBJ1-4,NA,CASTQTAPATNEKLFF
once,18,TRBV19,TRBJ1-1,NA,CASTRERTDGSWNTEAFF
NA,13,TRBV2,TRBJ2-7,TRBD1,CASSRETGQKQYF
NA,15,TRBV5-1,TRBJ1-1,NA,CASSLDSGGGTEAFF
NA,17,TRBV6-2/TRBV6-3,TRBJ2-2,NA,CASSYPRPWANTGELFF
NA,16,TRBV7-8,TRBJ1-6,NA,CASSFTGSSYNSPLHF
NA,11,TRBV20-1,TRBJ2-1,NA,CSARGPNEQFF
NA,14,TRBV7-8,TRBJ1-3,TRBD1,CASSPRTGGNTIYF
NA,13,TRBV12-3/TRBV12-4,TRBJ1-2,TRBD1,CASSWTGSYGYTF
NA,14,TRBV19,TRBJ1-2,NA,CASTRGGAGGGYTF
NA,15,TRBV5-4,TRBJ1-2,NA,CASSLARDGSYGYTF
once,14,TRBV19,TRBJ1-5,NA,CASSILTVNQPQHF
NA,14,TRBV5-6,TRBJ2-7,TRBD1,CASSIGTGTYEQYF
once,14,TRBV4-1,TRBJ1-1,NA,CASSYSRVNTEAFF
NA,16,TRBV7-6,TRBJ1-3,NA,CASSADSLGSGNTIYF
NA,13,TRBV27,TRBJ1-2,NA,CASSRDVNYGYTF
NA,16,TRBV27,TRBJ1-1,NA,CASSSHGRGGNTEAFF
NA,15,TRBV7-9,TRBJ2-7,TRBD1,CASSSAQGFFNEQYF
few,14,TRBV10-1,TRBJ1-1,NA,CASSESKEGTEAFF
NA,15,TRBV2,TRBJ1-4,TRBD1,CASRGTGLVDEKLFF
few,16,TRBV11-3,TRBJ1-5,NA,CASSLLVGWSNQPQHF
NA,16,TRBV5-4,TRBJ2-3,TRBD2,CASSLVRGGSTDTQYF
NA,14,TRBV3-1/TRBV3-2,TRBJ1-5,NA,CASSLGLRTGPQHF
NA,14,TRBV10-3,TRBJ2-2,TRBD1,CASKDRINTGELFF
few,12,TRBV2,TRBJ1-4,TRBD1,CASSRQGEKLFF
NA,15,TRBV4-2,TRBJ2-7,NA,CASSQEFRGSYEQYF
once,11,TRBV20-1,TRBJ1-2,NA,CSALGGNGYTF
NA,15,TRBV5-8,TRBJ1-2,TRBD1,CASSFMFGTGTGYTF
NA,15,TRBV7-9,TRBJ2-5,TRBD2,CASRPAGADSGTQYF
NA,11,TRBV29-1,TRBJ1-2,TRBD1,CSAWTGPGYTF
few,17,TRBV7-9,TRBJ2-2,NA,CASRQSGSAKNTGELFF
NA,14,TRBV6-1,TRBJ1-1,NA,CASSEAYIISEAFF
NA,15,TRBV5-4,TRBJ1-2,TRBD1,CASSSTGFVNYGYTF
NA,14,TRBV9,TRBJ2-1,NA,CASSVGGGFNEQFF
NA,16,TRBV5-6,TRBJ2-7,NA,CASSSNGGQFRNEQYF
NA,14,TRBV6-5,TRBJ1-4,TRBD1,CASSFYTGDEKLFF
NA,16,TRBV15,TRBJ2-3,NA,CATSRAGGGSTDTQYF
NA,15,TRBV5-1,TRBJ2-1,NA,CASRSGREVYNEQFF
NA,19,TRBV11-2,TRBJ2-1,NA,CASRFSGTMKSAADNEQFF
NA,14,TRBV6-2/TRBV6-3,TRBJ1-2,TRBD1,CASSWDREENGYTF
NA,11,TRBV20-1,TRBJ2-5,NA,CSAMFQETQYF
once,15,TRBV2,TRBJ2-7,NA,CASSQPTRSSYEQYF
NA,14,TRBV6-5,TRBJ2-3,TRBD1,CASRGQGSTDTQYF
NA,12,TRBV30,TRBJ1-1,NA,CAWSSAGTEAFF
NA,15,TRBV7-2,TRBJ2-7,TRBD2,CASIPSGGHYSEQYF
NA,17,TRBV15,TRBJ2-3,TRBD2,CATSREAGGADSDTQYF
NA,15,TRBV7-2,TRBJ1-1,NA,CASSLWSGRNTEAFF
NA,13,TRBV7-2,TRBJ1-5,TRBD1,CASSGDRNQPQHF
NA,14,TRBV29-1,TRBJ2-7,TRBD1,CSVTQQGSLYEQYF